The sequence of this TCR beta chain was determined in a study of shared clonotypes between healthy human individuals (dated by TCRdb to 2018 to 2021). Background on the whole study: The cohort comprised a couple of women and three men aged 18 to 49 years. To estimate repertoire size and how much clonotype sharing occurs between individuals, the study deeply sequenced the blood TCR repertoires of five healthy adults. Different laboratories and diverse techniques were used to prepare libraries and sequence TCR repertoires, to increase sequencing depth and limit assay-specific biases. Leukapheresis yielded between about 0.94 and 8.9 billion PBMCs per donor.

V is cut back by 0 bases and J by 3 bases, with 2 bases in the junction unmatched. Taken from the germline V gene, the CDR1 and CDR2 loops are SGDLS and YYNGEE. The CDR3 contains 15 residues, cysteine and phenylalanine counted. Left in the record is the CDR3 DNA by itself, 45 bases read in frame from the first base. TCR CDR3 regions were amplified from genomic DNA by multiplex PCR using the deep immunoSEQ assay. For each cell subset, the extracted genomic DNA was distributed evenly across all wells of several immunoSEQ 96-well plates, and each plate served as one replicate. Each replicate PCR for unsorted PBMC received about 0.3 ug genomic DNA, equal to 25,000 to 30,000 T cell genomes. Unsorted PBMC genomic DNA was sequenced across ten immunoSEQ deep assay plates. Purified libraries were quantified with a Qubit 3.0 fluorometer, sized on a Bioanalyzer 2100, and re-quantified with the KAPA Library Quantification kit. Every immunoSEQ 96-well plate was sequenced on a separate single-read 150-cycle Illumina NextSeq 550 flow cell. Regarding the original processing steps: Because the immunoSEQ output held only junctional sequences and lacked quality scores, the filtering could not match the filtering applied to full-length reads. Sequences were annotated with PyIR, a Python wrapper for IgBLAST v1.9, and V/J genes and CDR3 were assigned using IMGT germline references. Reads with weak V/J assignments (E-value above 1e-6), missing CDR3, stop codons, out-of-frame junctions, or ambiguous translated residues were removed. V3J clonotypes were defined as sequences sharing an identical inferred V gene, J gene, and CDR3 amino acid sequence. Percentage overlap between repertoires was computed as shared unique clonotypes divided by the size of the smaller repertoire. RTK rarefaction, the Chao1 estimator, and Recon v2.1 estimates of unobserved clonotypes were used to assess repertoire richness. In its TCRdb copy, this immuneACCESS table keeps in-frame sequences only and misses some clones. Where compared with another copy, unresolved V genes explain less than half of these, and the others have no known cause. V and J calls plus clone size are reproduced from that table; the DNA served to infer D and trimming. This sample is represented by 400,000 to 500,000 clones; over 65% of them were singletons. Together, the top ten hold 10% to 15% of the sample.

Healthy HIV-negative adults with no recently reported acute infections or vaccinations were included as donors. Only Caucasian adults living in Nashville, Tennessee, USA were represented among the donors. For unsorted samples, 90 million or so PBMCs were counted, and genomic DNA was extracted using the QIAamp DNA Blood Mini kit. After blood collection by leukapheresis, PBMCs were isolated using Ficoll-Histopaque density gradient centrifugation and then cryopreserved in the vapor phase of liquid nitrogen. What the research found in general, with its limitations: Pairwise subsampling indicated that sequencing depth was expected to affect the degree of clonotype sharing among donors. Because the study included only a small number of donors, the genetic and exposure-history diversity represented was limited. Sampling was restricted to blood, and TCR repertoires in tissues likely differ from the TCR repertoires found in blood.

On this clone itself: The specificity of this receptor is unknown. No base quality information exists; no much larger clone differs at one position. Other DNA sequences in this sample translate to the same CDR3.

The receptor was derived from a woman in her thirties or forties in good health. Some clones in this sample may be carry-over from other donors' samples. Specimen: PBMCs. In this chain, TRBV9 is recombined with TRBJ2-7, and 11 bases in between align with TRBD2. Here the CDR3 is given as CASSVGGTSGYEQYF. Read as DNA, the sequence is TGTGCCAGCAGCGTAGGGGGGACTAGCGGCTACGAGCAGTACTTC. Outside the CDR3, residues come from the reference TRBV9 and TRBJ2-7 proteins, so the full variable domain is: DSGVTQTPKHLITATGQRVTLRCSPRSGDLSVYWYQQSLDQGLQFLIQYYNGEERAKGNILERFSAQQFPDLHSELNLSSLELGDSALYFCASSVGGTSGYEQYFGPGTRLTVT.